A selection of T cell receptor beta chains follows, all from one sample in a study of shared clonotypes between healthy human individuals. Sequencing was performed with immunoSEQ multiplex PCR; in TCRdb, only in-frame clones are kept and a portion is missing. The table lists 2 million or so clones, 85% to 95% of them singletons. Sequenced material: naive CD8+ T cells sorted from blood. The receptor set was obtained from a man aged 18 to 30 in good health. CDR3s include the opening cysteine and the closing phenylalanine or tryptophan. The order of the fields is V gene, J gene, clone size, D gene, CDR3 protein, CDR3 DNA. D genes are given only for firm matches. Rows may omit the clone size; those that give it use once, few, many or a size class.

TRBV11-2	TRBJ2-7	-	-	CASSLDVPREQYF	TGTGCCAGCAGCTTAGACGTACCTAGGGAGCAGTACTTC
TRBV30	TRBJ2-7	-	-	CAWSSVTYEQYF	TGTGCCTGGAGTTCGGTAACCTACGAGCAGTACTTC
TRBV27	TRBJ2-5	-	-	CASSLEGETQYF	TGTGCCAGCAGTTTAGAAGGAGAGACCCAGTACTTC
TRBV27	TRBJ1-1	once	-	CASSLSFGTANTEAFF	TGTGCCAGCAGTTTAAGCTTCGGGACGGCGAACACTGAAGCTTTCTTT
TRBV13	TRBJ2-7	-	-	CASSLAREPHYEQYF	TGTGCCAGCAGCTTAGCTCGGGAGCCGCACTACGAGCAGTACTTC
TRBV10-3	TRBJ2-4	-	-	CAISPGPSGDIQYF	TGTGCCATCAGCCCCGGACCTTCTGGAGACATTCAGTACTTC
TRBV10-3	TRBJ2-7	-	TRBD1	CAISESRTGTMGEQYF	TGTGCCATCAGTGAGTCCCGGACAGGGACCATGGGAGAGCAGTACTTC
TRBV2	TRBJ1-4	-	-	CASSEEAPGIGNEKLFF	TGTGCCAGCAGTGAAGAGGCCCCAGGAATAGGTAACGAAAAACTGTTTTTT
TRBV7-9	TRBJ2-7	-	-	CASSLVWGSYEQYF	TGTGCCAGCAGCTTAGTGTGGGGGAGCTACGAGCAGTACTTC
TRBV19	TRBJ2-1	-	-	CASSTMEGSYNEQFF	TGTGCCAGTAGTACGATGGAAGGCTCCTACAATGAGCAGTTCTTC
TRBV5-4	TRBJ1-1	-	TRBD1	CASSQQGGTEAFF	TGTGCCAGCAGCCAACAGGGGGGTACTGAAGCTTTCTTT
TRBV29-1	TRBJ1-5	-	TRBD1	CSVPGQGNQPQHF	TGCAGCGTTCCCGGACAGGGCAATCAGCCCCAGCATTTT
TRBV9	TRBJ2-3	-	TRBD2	CASSVGLADTDTQYF	TGTGCCAGCAGCGTGGGACTAGCGGACACAGATACGCAGTATTTT
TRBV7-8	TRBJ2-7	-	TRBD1	CASSLGGTGHSYEQYF	TGTGCCAGCAGCTTAGGAGGGACAGGGCATTCCTACGAGCAGTACTTC
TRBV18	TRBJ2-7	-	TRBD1	CASSFRETGERYEQYF	TGTGCCAGCTCATTCCGTGAGACAGGGGAGCGCTACGAGCAGTACTTC
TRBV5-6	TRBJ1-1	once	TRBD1	CASSWGTEGGTEAFF	TGTGCCAGCAGCTGGGGGACAGAGGGAGGAACTGAAGCTTTCTTT
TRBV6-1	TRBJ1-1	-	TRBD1	CASSELRGQGGEAFF	TGTGCCAGCAGTGAATTGCGGGGACAGGGCGGTGAAGCTTTCTTT
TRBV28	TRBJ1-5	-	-	CASSLRGSGNQPQHF	TGTGCCAGCAGTTTACGGGGGTCGGGCAATCAGCCCCAGCATTTT
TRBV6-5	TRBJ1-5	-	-	CASSYRGENQPQHF	TGTGCCAGCAGTTACAGGGGGGAGAATCAGCCCCAGCATTTT
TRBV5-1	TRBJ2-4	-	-	CASSFNLAQAKNIQYF	TGCGCCAGCAGCTTCAATCTGGCACAGGCCAAAAACATTCAGTACTTC
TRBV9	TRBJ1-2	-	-	CASTIGGADYGYTF	TGTGCCAGCACCATAGGAGGGGCGGACTATGGCTACACCTTC
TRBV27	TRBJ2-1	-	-	CASSPPGSGSYNEQFF	TGTGCCAGCAGTCCCCCCGGATCCGGGTCCTACAATGAGCAGTTCTTC
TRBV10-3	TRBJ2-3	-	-	CAISDIDGTDTQYF	TGTGCCATCAGCGATATTGACGGCACAGATACGCAGTATTTT
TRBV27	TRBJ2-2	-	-	CASGEGQANTGELFF	TGTGCCAGCGGTGAAGGACAAGCCAACACCGGGGAGCTGTTTTTT
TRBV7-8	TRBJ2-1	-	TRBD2	CASSLALIAGGPYNEQFF	TGTGCCAGCAGCTTAGCGCTGATAGCGGGGGGGCCCTACAATGAGCAGTTCTTC
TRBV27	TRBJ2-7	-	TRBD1	CASSLRTGLGEQYF	TGTGCCAGCAGTCTACGGACAGGTTTGGGCGAGCAGTACTTC
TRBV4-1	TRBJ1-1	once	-	CASSHQGGTEAFF	TGCGCCAGCAGCCACCAAGGGGGCACTGAAGCTTTCTTT
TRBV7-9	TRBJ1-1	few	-	CASSFSSSSVEAFF	TGTGCCAGCAGCTTCTCATCGTCATCAGTTGAAGCTTTCTTT
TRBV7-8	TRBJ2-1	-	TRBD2	CASSLAREGEVEQFF	TGTGCCAGCAGCTTAGCGCGGGAGGGTGAGGTTGAGCAGTTCTTC
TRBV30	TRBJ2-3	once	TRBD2	CAWSPGLAADTQYF	TGTGCCTGGAGTCCCGGGCTAGCGGCAGATACGCAATATTTT
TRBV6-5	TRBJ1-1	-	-	CASGGGHTEAFF	TGTGCCAGCGGGGGGGGGCACACTGAAGCTTTCTTT
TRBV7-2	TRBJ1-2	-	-	CASSSQGSNYGYTF	TGTGCCAGCAGCTCGCAGGGGTCTAACTATGGCTACACCTTC
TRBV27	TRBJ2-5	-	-	CASSLSGGGLQETQYF	TGTGCCAGCAGTTTATCGGGGGGCGGGCTCCAAGAGACCCAGTACTTC
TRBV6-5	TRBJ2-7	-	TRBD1	CASRPTGEQGYEQYF	TGTGCCAGCAGACCTACAGGGGAACAAGGCTACGAGCAGTACTTC
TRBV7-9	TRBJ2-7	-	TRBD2	CASSPGGVYAYEQYF	TGTGCCAGCAGCCCCGGGGGGGTCTACGCCTACGAGCAGTACTTC
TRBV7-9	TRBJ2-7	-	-	CASSLISGPTRQYF	TGTGCCAGCAGCTTAATCTCCGGACCAACCAGGCAGTACTTC
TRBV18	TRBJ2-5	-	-	CASSPPDSPQETQYF	TGTGCCAGCTCACCACCGGACAGCCCCCAAGAGACCCAGTACTTC
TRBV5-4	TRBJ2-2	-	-	CASSLGGSGEANTGELFF	TGTGCCAGCAGCTTGGGGGGTAGCGGAGAGGCGAACACCGGGGAGCTGTTTTTT
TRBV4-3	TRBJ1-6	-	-	CASSQDLQSSYNSPLHF	TGCGCCAGCAGCCAAGACCTACAGAGCTCCTATAATTCACCCCTCCACTTT
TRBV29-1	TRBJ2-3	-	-	CSGGPVRSTDTQYF	TGCAGCGGGGGCCCAGTCAGAAGCACAGATACGCAGTATTTT